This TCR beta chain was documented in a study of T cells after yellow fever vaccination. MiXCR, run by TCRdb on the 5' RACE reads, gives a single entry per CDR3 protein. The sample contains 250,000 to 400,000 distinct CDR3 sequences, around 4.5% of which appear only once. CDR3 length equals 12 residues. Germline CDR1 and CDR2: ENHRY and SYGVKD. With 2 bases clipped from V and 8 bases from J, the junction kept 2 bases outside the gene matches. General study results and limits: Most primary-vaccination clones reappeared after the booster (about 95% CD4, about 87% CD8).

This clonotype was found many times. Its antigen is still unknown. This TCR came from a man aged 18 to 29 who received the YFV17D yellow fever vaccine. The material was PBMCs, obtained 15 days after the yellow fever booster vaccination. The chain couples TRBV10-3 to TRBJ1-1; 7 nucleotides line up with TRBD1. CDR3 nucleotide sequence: TGTGCCATCAGTGAGACACAGGGGGAAGCTTTCTTT. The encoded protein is CAISETQGEAFF.